The source of this T cell receptor beta chain is a study of shared clonotypes between healthy human individuals. Study-level background: A couple of women and three men aged 18 to 49 made up the donors.

CD45RO-negative, CCR7-selected cells formed the naive CD8 fraction, which excluded terminally differentiated effector memory CD45RA+ cells. Original processing methods: Filtering differed, since immunoSEQ gave only junction sequences and no quality scores. The assay was immunoSEQ multiplex PCR, and TCRdb's table has in-frame clones only and misses some. That table is the source of V, J and clone size, and D and trimming were worked out from the DNA. The sample has around 2.1 million clones, approximately 94% seen once; the top ten hold 1.5% to 2%. Comment on this clone: Its antigen is unknown.

Study-level findings and limits: How much donors shared clonotypes was expected to be affected by sequencing depth. Some clonotypes were shared by all four sorted-subset donors, while others were not shared. The non-shared ones had lower generation probabilities than the shared ones.

The specimen was naive CD8+ T cells from PBMCs. The receptor was derived from a young man in good health. Some clones in this sample may be carry-over from other donors' samples.

The CDR3 reads CATSTGVSNQPQHF. DNA of the CDR3: TGTGCCACCAGCACAGGGGTTAGCAATCAGCCCCAGCATTTT. The chain carries TRBV15 and TRBJ1-5; D is possibly TRBD1 (6 bases). CDR1 and CDR2 (germline): LNHNV, YYDKDF (reference sequence). Deletions cut 4 bases from V and 0 bases from J, with 7 bases between. The CDR3 runs 14 residues.